Listed below are T cell receptor beta chains from one sample, sequenced in a study of blood T cell repertoires in COVID-19. Produced via immunoSEQ multiplex PCR; TCRdb's table is partial and in-frame only. The table shows 60,000 to 70,000 clones, with 75% to 95% occurring only once. Sequencing was done on a sample of peripheral blood. The receptor source for this set is a human donor with active COVID-19. The donor label of this sample is uncertain. CDR3s leave out the opening cysteine and the closing phenylalanine or tryptophan. For some rows the clone size is stated as once, few or many, or as a class when expanded; others skip it.

>.|TRBV28
ASSSAQGYNQPQH
>.|TRBV19
ASNPYFPGQGGKRNGYEQY
>once|TRBV29-1
SVEGTGTSTDTQY
>.|TRBV6-5
ATTGTSGLYEQY
>.|TRBV30
AWSAGGEQY
>.|TRBV7-2
ASSLLAGGEQF
>.|TRBV4-2
ASSQKGVVNEQF
>once|TRBV18
ASSRTDLSIYEQF
>.|TRBV4-3
ASSQDSRGNTEAF
>.|TRBV10-2
ASTEQGETQY
>.|TRBV27
ASSLFSGTGNIQY
>.|TRBV6-5
ASSRQGYEQY
>.|TRBV29-1
SVARRQAPTQY
>.|TRBV9
ASTHETGNTIY
>.|TRBV14
ASSQDLGHKATEAF
>.|TRBV24-1
ATSGQGINQPQH
>once|TRBV6-5
ASRIGGAYEQY